Presented here are 21 T cell receptor beta chains from one specimen sequenced in a study of PD-1 blockade in classical Hodgkin lymphoma. All trial patients relapsed after autologous stem cell transplantation. Produced via immunoSEQ multiplex PCR; TCRdb's table is partial and in-frame only. The repertoire holds 95,000 to 100,000 clones, with roughly 89% as singletons. The material sequenced was peripheral blood mononuclear cells (PBMCs), taken before the second cycle of nivolumab. Receptor source: a human donor with classical Hodgkin lymphoma.

This rearrangement joins TRBV11-2 to TRBJ1-1; D remains ambiguous. The CDR3 length is 15 residues. The V gene lost 5 bases and the J gene lost 0 bases, with 13 bases spanning the gap. Germline CDR1 reads SGHAT; CDR2 reads FQNNGV. The CDR3 DNA reads TGTGCCAGCAGCCCTCGACGTACAATGAACACTGAAGCTTTCTTT. Translation: CASSPRRTMNTEAFF.

The chain employs TRBV9 and TRBJ2-1, with D perhaps TRBD1 or TRBD2 (5 bases each). Trimming left V 2 bases short and J 0 bases short, with 9 bases between. The germline gives CDR1 SGDLS, CDR2 YYNGEE. The CDR3 spans 15 residues. The CDR3 loop reads CASSVGAPSYNEQFF. In DNA, the CDR3 is TGTGCCAGCAGCGTCGGGGCACCCTCCTACAATGAGCAGTTCTTC.

V is TRBV18 and J is TRBJ2-3; 10 positions agree with TRBD2. The trim removed 2 bases at V and 2 bases at J, leaving 10 bases unmatched. Per the germline V gene, CDR1 is KGHSH and CDR2 is LQKENI. The CDR3 sequence is 18 residues long. CDR3 sequence reads: CASSPSPTSGLVTDTQYF. CDR3 nucleotide sequence: TGTGCCAGCTCACCATCCCCGACTAGCGGGCTTGTCACAGATACGCAGTATTTT.

The genes are TRBV11-2 and TRBJ1-3, with D hard to call. V gave up 5 bases and J gave up 4 bases, with 24 bases separating them. Germline values: CDR1 SGHAT, CDR2 FQNNGV. The CDR3 is 18 residues long. The CDR3 is CASSNWAGRRATGNTIYF. In DNA, the CDR3 is TGTGCCAGCAGCAATTGGGCAGGTCGGAGGGCTACGGGAAACACCATATATTTT.

This chain connects TRBV27 to TRBJ1-2, with D unclear. V was cut by 4 bases and J by 8 bases, with 17 bases left in between. The CDR3 loop spans 14 amino acids. Germline CDR1 is MNHEY and CDR2 is SMNVEV (reference sequence). CDR3 residues: CASSSFGDPKGYTF. The CDR3 nucleotides read TGTGCCAGCAGTTCTTTCGGCGACCCGAAGGGCTACACCTTC.

The chain links TRBV6-5 to TRBJ1-1; D may be TRBD1 (6 bases). CDR3 length equals 14 residues. Germline values: CDR1 MNHEY, CDR2 SVGAGI. Trimming shortened V by 5 bases and J by 0 bases, and 10 bases separated the two germline ends. This CDR3 is CASSEQGVNTEAFF. CDR3 bases: TGTGCCAGCAGTGAACAGGGAGTGAACACTGAAGCTTTCTTT.

The rearrangement joins TRBV4-3 to TRBJ2-2; D gene ambiguous. This CDR3 region has 14 residues. CDR1 and CDR2 (germline): LGHNA, YSLEER. V was clipped by 1 base and J by 2 bases, with 5 bases between them. The CDR3 DNA is TGCGCCAGCAGCCAAGGTCGTAACACCGGGGAGCTGTTTTTT. Protein: CASSQGRNTGELFF.

V is TRBV6-1 and J is TRBJ2-4, with 8 bases matching TRBD1. J was trimmed by 11 bases and V by 2 bases; bases with no gene match: 14. Germline CDR1 reads MNHNS; CDR2 reads SASEGT. The CDR3 is 16 residues long. This CDR3 is CASSERSAGGPSVQYF. The CDR3 coding sequence is TGTGCCAGCAGTGAAAGGTCGGCAGGGGGCCCATCGGTTCAGTACTTC.

V is TRBV10-1 and J is TRBJ2-7; 7 bases align to TRBD1. The germline CDR1 and CDR2 sequences are WNHNN and SYGVQD (reference sequence). J was trimmed by 2 bases and V by 5 bases; bases with no gene match: 3. This CDR3 contains 13 residues. CDR3 in amino acids: CASSLGGTYEQYF. CDR3 bases: TGCGCCAGCAGTTTAGGGGGCACCTACGAGCAGTACTTC.

The CDR3 sequence is CASSTNRVLSYEQYF. The DNA of the CDR3 is TGTGCCAGCAGTACAAACAGGGTCCTCTCCTACGAGCAGTACTTC. V gene TRBV28 combines with J gene TRBJ2-7; a weak D match, TRBD1 (6 bases). Trimming left V 5 bases short and J 0 bases short, with 14 bases between. The germline V gene has CDR1 MDHEN and CDR2 SYDVKM. There are 15 residues in the CDR3.

The J gene is TRBJ2-7, the V gene TRBV28, with 9 nucleotides matching TRBD1. Germline CDR1 is MDHEN and CDR2 is SYDVKM. Losses at the gene ends were 5 bases for V and 5 bases for J; bases not matched to a gene: 7. This CDR3 comprises 14 residues. The CDR3 nucleotides are TGTGCCAGCAGTAGGGGGACAGGGATTGACGAGCAGTACTTC. Residues: CASSRGTGIDEQYF.

CDR3 DNA sequence: TGTGCCACCAGCAGAGAACCAGGGGGGCACACTGAAGCTTTCTTT. Translating it yields CATSREPGGHTEAFF. The chain employs TRBV15 and TRBJ1-1; 7 bases map to TRBD1. Germline V lookup: CDR1 LNHNV, CDR2 YYDKDF (reference sequence). Germline trimming cut 0 bases from V and 3 bases from J; bases unmatched to any gene: 4. The CDR3 totals 15 residues.

As DNA, the CDR3 is TGTGCCAGCTCACCACCGACCAGGGCTACAGATACGCAGTATTTT. This codes for CASSPPTRATDTQYF. This chain joins TRBV18 and TRBJ2-3, with D perhaps TRBD1 (5 bases). This CDR3 spans 15 amino acids. Germline V lookup: CDR1 KGHSH, CDR2 LQKENI. V gave up 0 bases and J gave up 3 bases, with 10 bases separating them.

This clone was counted between two and nine times. This chain connects TRBV7-3 to TRBJ2-1; 8 bases are shared with TRBD2. CDR3 size: 15 residues. V lost 5 bases and J lost 9; bases outside the gene matches: 12. Per the germline V gene, CDR1 is SGHTA and CDR2 is FQGTGA. The CDR3 reads CASSPDGRGFSEQFF. CDR3 in DNA: TGTGCCAGCAGCCCCGACGGGAGGGGCTTTTCTGAGCAGTTCTTC.

This clone was counted a single time. This rearrangement joins TRBV5-1 to TRBJ2-5; D call uncertain. CDR1 and CDR2 (germline): SGHRS, YFSETQ. There are 14 residues in the CDR3. V shed 2 bases and J shed 0 bases, with 8 bases lying between them. The CDR3 spells CASSFGQYQETQYF. CDR3 bases: TGCGCCAGCAGCTTCGGGCAGTACCAAGAGACCCAGTACTTC.

V is TRBV15 and J is TRBJ2-3; 9 nucleotides line up with TRBD1. Germline CDR1 reads LNHNV; CDR2 reads YYDKDF (reference sequence). CDR3 length: 16 residues. J was trimmed by 2 bases and V by 3 bases; bases with no gene match: 6. The CDR3 DNA reads TGTGCCACCAGCAGGGGGACAGGGACTAACACAGATACGCAGTATTTT. It encodes CATSRGTGTNTDTQYF.

The genes are TRBV28 and TRBJ2-7, with D perhaps assigned TRBD1 or TRBD2 (5 bases each). Germline assignment: CDR1 MDHEN and CDR2 SYDVKM. V was clipped by 3 bases and J by 3 bases, with 15 bases between them. This CDR3 comprises 15 residues. The CDR3 sequence is CASSFRDRLNYEQYF. CDR3 coding DNA: TGTGCCAGCAGTTTTAGGGACCGCCTAAACTACGAGCAGTACTTC.

The V and J genes are TRBV15 and TRBJ2-7; 8 bases are a match to TRBD1. Germline V gives CDR1 LNHNV, CDR2 YYDKDF (reference sequence). The trim removed 3 bases at V and 5 bases at J, leaving 6 bases unmatched. There are 14 residues in the CDR3. The CDR3 loop reads CATSSGQGGNEQYF. The DNA for the CDR3 is TGTGCCACCAGCAGCGGACAGGGCGGCAACGAGCAGTACTTC. Supplemented by reference TRBV15 and TRBJ2-7, the full variable domain reads DAMVIQNPRYQVTQFGKPVTLSCSQTLNHNVMYWYQQKSSQAPKLLFHYYDKDFNNEADTPDNFQSRRPNTSFCFLDIRSPGLGDTAMYLCATSSGQGGNEQYFGPGTRLTVT.

J is TRBJ2-3 and V is TRBV7-2; TRBD2 matches 10 bases. This CDR3 region has 17 residues. Germline trimming cut 5 bases from V and 4 bases from J; bases unmatched to any gene: 12. CDR1 is SGHTA, CDR2 FQGNSA, per germline. The CDR3 reads CASSQVGVAGGPDTQYF. The CDR3 nucleotides are TGTGCCAGCAGCCAAGTTGGAGTAGCGGGGGGCCCAGATACGCAGTATTTT.

The chain joins TRBV10-1 to TRBJ1-5; D is unclear. V lost 6 bases and J 5 bases, leaving 14 bases between the germline ends. The germline gives CDR1 WNHNN, CDR2 SYGVQD (reference sequence). The CDR3 covers 14 residues. The CDR3 region has the DNA TGCGCCAGCAGGTTGAGGTTATTGTATCAGCCCCAGCATTTT. It yields the protein CASRLRLLYQPQHF.

The chain recombines TRBV28 with TRBJ1-6, with 8 bases fitting TRBD1. CDR3 length: 14 amino acids. The germline gives CDR1 MDHEN, CDR2 SYDVKM. Germline trimming cut 3 bases from V and 14 bases from J; bases unmatched to any gene: 9. The CDR3 coding sequence is TGTGCCAGCAGTTTGGACAGGGTTCTGCTCACCCTCCACTTT. Its translation is CASSLDRVLLTLHF. The full variable domain, with the rest looked up from reference TRBV28 and TRBJ1-6, is DVKVTQSSRYLVKRTGEKVFLECVQDMDHENMFWYRQDPGLGLRLIYFSYDVKMKEKGDIPEGYSVSREKKERFSLILESASTNQTSMYLCASSLDRVLLTLHFGNGTRLTVT.